Detailed here is one TCR beta chain. Its antigen is as yet unknown. This CDR3 comprises 13 residues. Germline values: CDR1 MDHEN, CDR2 SYDVKM. V gave up 7 bases and J gave up 1 base; unmatched junction bases: 2. This entry is derived from a study of shared clonotypes between healthy human individuals. At the level of the study: The donor group consisted of two women and three men, aged 18 to 49.

Sequenced by immunoSEQ multiplex PCR; TCRdb stores in-frame clones only, minus some. This table has some 300,000 clones, around 67% appearing once. Study findings and constraints: A handful of donors held around 5% of naive CD4 clonotypes in common.

This TCR derives from a man between 25 and 39 years old in good health. This sequence joins TRBV28 and TRBJ2-3, with 7 positions matching TRBD2. The specimen sequenced was memory CD4+ T cells sorted from blood. Specified subset: CD45RA-negative fraction. The CDR3 reads CASNSGGTDTQYF. The CDR3 DNA sequence: TGTGCCAGCAACAGCGGGGGCACAGATACGCAGTATTTT. The variable domain in full, with the rest retrieved from reference TRBV28 and TRBJ2-3, is DVKVTQSSRYLVKRTGEKVFLECVQDMDHENMFWYRQDPGLGLRLIYFSYDVKMKEKGDIPEGYSVSREKKERFSLILESASTNQTSMYLCASNSGGTDTQYFGPGTRLTVL.